This paragraph covers one T cell receptor beta chain sequence. The antigen remains unidentified. The sample is drawn from a study of cytomegalovirus exposure and HLA in healthy donors. Trimming stripped 2 bases from V and 0 bases from J, with 8 bases between. The CDR3 totals 14 residues. Germline assignment: CDR1 SGHAT and CDR2 FQNNGV. PCR involved 60 Vbeta and 13 Jbeta primers. Method: immunoSEQ multiplex PCR; TCRdb's copy keeps in-frame clones and lacks some. The repertoire table contains 60,000 or so clones. The donors, nominally healthy at sampling, likely had unrecorded immune exposures. Study-level findings and limits: Immune exposure data for these donors was limited to CMV serostatus. In an earlier analysis, productive rearrangement rates for most beta V segments clustered near 87% or 30%.

The TCR originated in a woman aged 18-35 years in good health and CMV-seronegative. Sequencing used PBMCs. The chain recombines TRBV11-2 with TRBJ2-7; possible D gene TRBD1, 5 bases. CDR3 region: CASSLTGHSYEQYF. CDR3 sequence (DNA): TGTGCCAGCAGCTTAACAGGACACTCCTACGAGCAGTACTTC.